This passage covers 7 T cell receptor beta chains from one sample sequenced in a study of breast tumors, draining lymph nodes, adjacent tissues. The lymph nodes were axillary draining lymph nodes from breast cancer patients. TCRdb recomputed calls from the multiplex PCR reads with MiXCR, one row per CDR3 protein. In the table there are around 190,000 distinct CDR3 sequences, 30% to 35% of which are singletons. The sample consisted of axillary lymph node tissue. The receptors come from a female donor with breast cancer. Some clones in this sample may be carry-over from other donors' samples.

This clonotype was detected many times. The chain has TRBV4-1 and TRBJ2-1, with D uncertain. Germline-derived CDR1 and CDR2 are MGHRA and YSYEKL. V was cut by 2 bases and J by 8 bases, with 16 bases left in between. The CDR3 totals 15 residues. DNA of the CDR3: TGCGCCAGCAGCCAATCCCGGGTTATTGGCGATGAGCAGTTCTTC. It translates to CASSQSRVIGDEQFF.

This clonotype appeared many times. The chain couples TRBV7-9 to TRBJ1-4, with 8 bases identical to TRBD1. This CDR3 is 14 amino acids long. V was clipped by 5 bases and J by 4 bases; unmatched bases: 3. The V gene's germline CDR1 is SEHNR and CDR2 FQNEAQ (reference sequence). CDR3 in DNA: TGTGCCAGCAGCACTACAGGGGGTAATGAAAAACTGTTTTTT. This encodes CASSTTGGNEKLFF.

This clonotype was found many times. V gene TRBV12-3 or TRBV12-4 combines with J gene TRBJ1-3; TRBD1 matches at 8 bases. With 6 bases clipped from V and 9 bases from J, the junction kept 13 bases outside the gene matches. This CDR3 region has 15 residues. DNA of the CDR3: TGTGCCAGCAGCTCGGACAGGGCTGTCGTGAGCACCATATATTTT. Residues: CASSSDRAVVSTIYF.

About this clonotype: A read error is possible here, since a much larger clone lies one base away. The V gene is TRBV19, the J gene TRBJ2-3; 7 nucleotides line up with TRBD1. This CDR3 region has 15 residues. Germline V CDR1 and CDR2: LNHDA, SQIVND (reference sequence). V lost 5 bases and J lost 5; bases outside the gene matches: 10. The CDR3 nucleotides are TGTGCCAGTAGTTTGGGACAGTCCATCCTAGATACGCAGTATTTT. Its protein is CASSLGQSILDTQYF. The whole variable domain, remainder taken from reference TRBV19 and TRBJ2-3, is DGGITQSPKYLFRKEGQNVTLSCEQNLNHDAMYWYRQDPGQGLRLIYYSQIVNDFQKGDIAEGYSVSREKKESFPLTVTSAQKNPTAFYLCASSLGQSILDTQYFGPGTRLTVL.

The chain has TRBV6-1 and TRBJ2-1; the match to TRBD1 covers 9 bases. Germline values: CDR1 MNHNS, CDR2 SASEGT. The CDR3 has 17 amino acids. V shed 7 bases, J shed 3 bases, and the junction held 13 bases outside the gene matches. The CDR3 DNA is TGTGCCAGCAATTTTAGGTCCGGGACAGGGCACTACAATGAGCAGTTCTTC. It is translated as CASNFRSGTGHYNEQFF.

There are many counts of this clonotype. The rearrangement links TRBV2 to TRBJ1-2; D is unclear. The CDR3 covers 14 residues. Trimming cost V 3 bases and J 0 bases, with 8 bases left between them. Germline V CDR1 and CDR2: SNHLY, FYNNEI. The CDR3 DNA reads as TGTGCCAGCAGTGATTTAGGAGCTAACTATGGCTACACCTTC. This encodes CASSDLGANYGYTF.

In its sample, this clonotype was seen many times. CDR3 sequence: CASRGPANNEQFF. In DNA form, the CDR3 reads TGTGCCAGCCGGGGGCCAGCCAACAATGAGCAGTTCTTC. The chain joins TRBV25-1 to TRBJ2-1; D is tentatively TRBD1 or TRBD2 (6 bases each). This CDR3 is built from 13 residues. Germline V lookup: CDR1 MGHDK, CDR2 SYGVNS. The V gene lost 8 bases and the J gene lost 5 bases, with 13 bases spanning the gap.